These T cell receptor beta chains were read from a single sample in a study of vaccination and CD4 T cells after COVID-19. No antigens are known for them. One entry per CDR3 protein, called by TCRdb with MiXCR from the PCR reads. The sample records approximately 15,000 distinct CDR3 sequences, approximately 26% being singletons. The specimen was cultured CD4+ T cells from blood. These receptors were obtained from a human donor with COVID-19. CDR3s include the opening cysteine and the closing phenylalanine or tryptophan. Each record gives: J gene, clone size, D gene, V gene, CDR3 protein, CDR3 DNA. The D gene is left open where the match is weak. Expanded clones get a size class; other rows say once, few or many, or leave the size out.

j_gene: TRBJ1-1; abundance: -; d_gene: TRBD1; v_gene: TRBV5-1; CDR3aa: CASSLNPGGTEAFF; CDR3nt: TGCGCCAGCAGCTTGAATCCAGGGGGCACTGAAGCTTTCTTT
j_gene: TRBJ2-7; abundance: few; d_gene: -; v_gene: TRBV7-2; CDR3aa: CASGRGEQYF; CDR3nt: TGTGCCAGCGGCCGGGGCGAGCAGTACTTC
j_gene: TRBJ1-4; abundance: -; d_gene: -; v_gene: TRBV7-2; CDR3aa: CASSLSGGSGEKLFF; CDR3nt: TGTGCCAGCAGCTTATCTGGGGGGTCTGGAGAAAAACTGTTTTTT
j_gene: TRBJ1-2; abundance: few; d_gene: -; v_gene: TRBV11-3; CDR3aa: CASSPSEQGNYGYTF; CDR3nt: TGTGCCAGCAGCCCAAGCGAACAGGGAAACTATGGCTACACCTTC
j_gene: TRBJ2-3; abundance: few; d_gene: -; v_gene: TRBV20-1; CDR3aa: CSAIHAGHRPDTQYF; CDR3nt: TGCAGTGCTATACACGCGGGACACCGGCCAGATACGCAGTATTTT
j_gene: TRBJ1-1; abundance: -; d_gene: -; v_gene: TRBV2; CDR3aa: CASTRHQGGTEAFF; CDR3nt: TGTGCCAGCACCCGACATCAAGGGGGCACTGAAGCTTTCTTT
j_gene: TRBJ1-1; abundance: few; d_gene: TRBD1; v_gene: TRBV19; CDR3aa: CASSIPRTGGTNTEAFF; CDR3nt: TGTGCCAGTAGTATCCCTCGGACAGGGGGAACGAACACTGAAGCTTTCTTT
j_gene: TRBJ1-6; abundance: few; d_gene: TRBD1; v_gene: TRBV6-5; CDR3aa: CASSYSILTGVFSPLHF; CDR3nt: TGTGCCAGCAGTTACTCGATCTTAACAGGGGTTTTTTCACCCCTCCACTTT
j_gene: TRBJ2-7; abundance: few; d_gene: -; v_gene: TRBV12-3/TRBV12-4; CDR3aa: CASSLPTGFSYEQYF; CDR3nt: TGTGCCAGCAGTTTACCAACAGGATTCTCCTACGAGCAGTACTTC
j_gene: TRBJ1-1; abundance: few; d_gene: TRBD1; v_gene: TRBV12-3/TRBV12-4; CDR3aa: CASSPGQGTLNTEAFF; CDR3nt: TGTGCCAGCAGCCCGGGACAGGGGACCCTGAACACTGAAGCTTTCTTT
j_gene: TRBJ1-5; abundance: -; d_gene: -; v_gene: TRBV12-3/TRBV12-4; CDR3aa: CASSSTGKHQPQHF; CDR3nt: TGTGCCAGCAGTTCCACAGGGAAACATCAGCCCCAGCATTTT
j_gene: TRBJ2-5; abundance: few; d_gene: -; v_gene: TRBV24-1; CDR3aa: CATSGLTSQETQYF; CDR3nt: TGTGCCACCAGTGGGCTGACTAGCCAAGAGACCCAGTACTTC
j_gene: TRBJ2-5; abundance: few; d_gene: -; v_gene: TRBV7-9; CDR3aa: CASSLATVLWTQYF; CDR3nt: TGTGCCAGCAGCTTAGCGACAGTATTATGGACCCAGTACTTC
j_gene: TRBJ2-1; abundance: -; d_gene: -; v_gene: TRBV12-3/TRBV12-4; CDR3aa: CASSSGLLHNEQFF; CDR3nt: TGTGCCAGCAGTTCGGGACTCCTCCATAATGAGCAGTTCTTC
j_gene: TRBJ1-4; abundance: few; d_gene: -; v_gene: TRBV11-3; CDR3aa: CASSGNRARDEKLFF; CDR3nt: TGTGCCAGCAGCGGTAACAGGGCACGGGATGAAAAACTGTTTTTT
j_gene: TRBJ2-5; abundance: -; d_gene: TRBD2; v_gene: TRBV30; CDR3aa: CAWSDSRGEKETQYF; CDR3nt: TGTGCCTGGAGTGACAGTCGGGGGGAGAAAGAGACCCAGTACTTC
j_gene: TRBJ2-7; abundance: few; d_gene: TRBD2; v_gene: TRBV11-2; CDR3aa: CASTASAGEFVYEQYF; CDR3nt: TGTGCCAGCACGGCCTCGGCGGGAGAGTTCGTCTACGAGCAGTACTTC
j_gene: TRBJ1-6; abundance: few; d_gene: -; v_gene: TRBV6-5; CDR3aa: CASSSDSYNSPLHF; CDR3nt: TGTGCCAGCAGTTCTGACAGTTATAATTCACCCCTCCACTTT
j_gene: TRBJ1-2; abundance: medium-sized; d_gene: TRBD1; v_gene: TRBV7-9; CDR3aa: CASSLIQGGYGYTF; CDR3nt: TGTGCCAGCAGCTTAATTCAGGGGGGCTATGGCTACACCTTC
j_gene: TRBJ2-1; abundance: few; d_gene: TRBD1; v_gene: TRBV6-2/TRBV6-3; CDR3aa: CASRTGGSYNEQFF; CDR3nt: TGTGCCAGCAGGACAGGGGGCTCCTACAATGAGCAGTTCTTC
j_gene: TRBJ2-3; abundance: -; d_gene: TRBD1; v_gene: TRBV25-1; CDR3aa: CASSDSGTGTDTQYF; CDR3nt: TGTGCCAGCAGTGACTCCGGGACAGGCACAGATACGCAGTATTTT
j_gene: TRBJ2-2; abundance: few; d_gene: -; v_gene: TRBV12-3/TRBV12-4; CDR3aa: CASRTWGASGELFF; CDR3nt: TGTGCCAGCAGGACCTGGGGGGCAAGCGGGGAGCTGTTTTTT
j_gene: TRBJ2-2; abundance: few; d_gene: -; v_gene: TRBV24-1; CDR3aa: CAAGGPANTGELFF; CDR3nt: TGTGCCGCCGGGGGACCCGCGAACACCGGGGAGCTGTTTTTT
j_gene: TRBJ2-5; abundance: -; d_gene: TRBD1; v_gene: TRBV6-5; CDR3aa: CASSWAGQGTQETQYF; CDR3nt: TGTGCCAGCAGTTGGGCAGGACAGGGAACTCAAGAGACCCAGTACTTC
j_gene: TRBJ1-1; abundance: few; d_gene: TRBD1; v_gene: TRBV19; CDR3aa: CASSIRGTGVDTEAFF; CDR3nt: TGTGCCAGTAGTATACGGGGGACAGGGGTAGACACTGAAGCTTTCTTT
j_gene: TRBJ2-2; abundance: -; d_gene: TRBD1; v_gene: TRBV10-2; CDR3aa: CASKGTGGFTGELFF; CDR3nt: TGCGCCAGCAAGGGGACAGGGGGTTTTACCGGGGAGCTGTTTTTT
j_gene: TRBJ1-6; abundance: -; d_gene: TRBD1; v_gene: TRBV7-6; CDR3aa: CASSFRQGSSPLHF; CDR3nt: TGTGCCAGCAGCTTCCGACAGGGGAGTTCACCCCTCCACTTT
j_gene: TRBJ1-5; abundance: -; d_gene: -; v_gene: TRBV5-1; CDR3aa: CASSSDSVGGQPQHF; CDR3nt: TGCGCCAGCAGCTCGGACAGCGTCGGGGGTCAGCCCCAGCATTTT
j_gene: TRBJ1-6; abundance: -; d_gene: -; v_gene: TRBV5-5; CDR3aa: CASSLQQPYNSPLHF; CDR3nt: TGTGCCAGCAGCCTTCAGCAACCCTATAATTCACCCCTCCACTTT
j_gene: TRBJ2-7; abundance: -; d_gene: -; v_gene: TRBV20-1; CDR3aa: CSAAPLGPLSSEQYF; CDR3nt: TGCAGTGCAGCTCCTCTGGGGCCCCTCTCCTCCGAGCAGTACTTC
j_gene: TRBJ2-5; abundance: -; d_gene: TRBD2; v_gene: TRBV28; CDR3aa: CASTTSGGYQETQYF; CDR3nt: TGTGCCAGCACGACTAGCGGGGGGTATCAAGAGACCCAGTACTTC
j_gene: TRBJ2-7; abundance: few; d_gene: TRBD2; v_gene: TRBV7-2; CDR3aa: CASRLAGEAYEQYF; CDR3nt: TGTGCCAGCAGATTAGCGGGGGAGGCCTACGAGCAGTACTTC
j_gene: TRBJ2-5; abundance: few; d_gene: -; v_gene: TRBV7-2; CDR3aa: CASSFRGATETQYF; CDR3nt: TGTGCCAGCAGCTTTAGGGGGGCCACGGAGACCCAGTACTTC
j_gene: TRBJ2-3; abundance: medium-sized; d_gene: TRBD2; v_gene: TRBV20-1; CDR3aa: CSASLAGGTDTQYF; CDR3nt: TGCAGTGCTTCTCTGGCGGGGGGCACAGATACGCAGTATTTT
j_gene: TRBJ1-3; abundance: few; d_gene: -; v_gene: TRBV12-3/TRBV12-4; CDR3aa: CASCQTGARRTIYF; CDR3nt: TGTGCCAGCTGTCAAACGGGGGCTCGGCGGACCATATATTTT